The 23 T cell receptor beta chains below were found in one sample sequenced in a study of blood T cell repertoires in COVID-19. Measured with immunoSEQ multiplex PCR; TCRdb has only the in-frame clones, and not every one. The data hold about 300,000 clones, with more than 75% observed a single time. Sequencing was done on a sample of PBMCs or T cells enriched from blood (not recorded which). The source is a man aged 25 to 45 who had recovered from COVID-19.

This chain links TRBV11-2 with TRBJ1-5; TRBD1 might be the D (6 bases). V was shortened by 5 bases and J by 3 bases, with 11 bases between the two germline ends. CDR3 length: 14 amino acids. Germline V gene lookup returns CDR1 SGHAT and CDR2 FQNNGV. The CDR3 DNA sequence: TGTGCCAGCAGCCGGGACACAGTCAATCAGCCCCAGCATTTT. Protein: CASSRDTVNQPQHF.

The chain employs TRBV5-4 and TRBJ2-1, with 12 bases lining up with TRBD2. Germline loops: CDR1 SGHNT, CDR2 YYREEE (reference sequence). The CDR3 contains 12 residues. The V segment lost 2 bases and the J segment 14 bases; nucleotides outside the gene matches: 2. CDR3 region: CASSFRTSGKFF. CDR3 DNA: TGTGCCAGCAGCTTTAGGACTAGCGGGAAGTTCTTC.

The V gene is TRBV5-1, the J gene TRBJ1-1, with D perhaps TRBD1 (6 bases). Trimming stripped 4 bases from V and 4 bases from J, with 8 bases between. Germline V gene lookup returns CDR1 SGHRS and CDR2 YFSETQ. The CDR3 has 12 residues. The CDR3 sequence is CASSTGITEAFF. In nucleotides, the CDR3 is TGCGCCAGCAGCACAGGGATCACTGAAGCTTTCTTT. The full variable domain, with the rest looked up from reference TRBV5-1 and TRBJ1-1, is KAGVTQTPRYLIKTRGQQVTLSCSPISGHRSVSWYQQTPGQGLQFLFEYFSETQRNKGNFPGRFSGRQFSNSRSEMNVSTLELGDSALYLCASSTGITEAFFGQGTRLTVV.

The CDR3 DNA reads TGTGCCAGCAGCTTGGCCCCCCTAGGCCAAGAGACCCAGTACTTC. Protein: CASSLAPLGQETQYF. This chain uses TRBV5-5 with TRBJ2-5; D is unclear. CDR3 size: 15 residues. The V and J ends lost 0 bases and 1 base respectively, with 10 bases between them. Germline values: CDR1 SGHKS, CDR2 YYEKEE (reference sequence).

The chain links TRBV4-1 to TRBJ1-2; D not certain. Trimming pared 1 base from V and 4 bases from J, leaving 16 bases between. CDR1 and CDR2 from the germline V gene are MGHRA and YSYEKL. This CDR3 contains 16 residues. The chain's CDR3 is CASSQAVTVLSYGYTF. The CDR3 DNA follows: TGCGCCAGCAGCCAAGCTGTGACGGTACTAAGCTATGGCTACACCTTC.

The V gene is TRBV19, the J gene TRBJ2-3; 9 nucleotides align to TRBD1. This CDR3 spans 15 amino acids. The junction had 6 bases not matched to a gene; V was cut back by 5 bases and J by 3 bases. Per germline, CDR1 LNHDA and CDR2 SQIVND (reference sequence). The CDR3 coding sequence is TGTGCCAGTAGTGAGGACAGGGGACGTACAGATACGCAGTATTTT. Translated: CASSEDRGRTDTQYF.

The chain couples TRBV6-5 to TRBJ2-7; 12 positions match TRBD1. With V trimmed by 3 bases and J by 6 bases, 6 bases remained unmatched. Germline loops: CDR1 MNHEY, CDR2 SVGAGI. The CDR3 has 15 amino acids. CDR3 sequence (DNA): TGTGCCAGCAGTTATCCCGGGACAGGGGGCGCCGAGCAGTACTTC. It is translated as CASSYPGTGGAEQYF.

This chain joins TRBV5-1 and TRBJ2-1; 11 bases line up with TRBD1. Per the germline V gene, CDR1 is SGHRS and CDR2 is YFSETQ. The V and J ends lost 5 bases and 8 bases, in that order; junction bases with no gene match: 3. This CDR3 spans 13 amino acids. The CDR3 protein is CASSRTGGDEQFF. The CDR3 nucleotides are TGCGCCAGCAGTCGGACAGGGGGCGATGAGCAGTTCTTC.

V gene TRBV27 combines with J gene TRBJ2-5; possible D gene TRBD1, 6 bases. Per the germline V gene, CDR1 is MNHEY and CDR2 is SMNVEV (reference sequence). Trimming took off 2 bases at V and 1 base at J, with 11 bases between the two ends. The CDR3 runs 15 residues. The CDR3 region is CASSLTWGPQETQYF. CDR3 DNA sequence: TGTGCCAGCAGTTTAACCTGGGGGCCCCAAGAGACCCAGTACTTC.

The chain combines TRBV4-1 with TRBJ2-1; the match to TRBD1 covers 10 bases. This CDR3 region has 15 residues. V trimming: 4 bases; J trimming: 7 bases; junction bases outside the gene matches: 7. CDR1 and CDR2 from the germline V gene are MGHRA and YSYEKL. CDR3 protein: CASSPGQGVSNEQFF. The CDR3, as DNA: TGCGCCAGCAGCCCAGGACAGGGGGTCAGTAATGAGCAGTTCTTC.

V usage is TRBV23-1 and J usage is TRBJ1-1; D may be TRBD1 (6 bases). TRBV23-1 is recorded as an ORF, its role being uncertain. V dropped 2 bases and J dropped 3 bases, with 10 bases sitting between them. This CDR3 is built from 14 residues. CDR3 nucleotide sequence: TGCGCCAGCAGTCAAGCAGGGGCGGACACTGAAGCTTTCTTT. This codes for CASSQAGADTEAFF.

The chain carries TRBV21-1 and TRBJ1-5. TRBV21-1 is given as a pseudogene. The length of the CDR3 is 14 residues. This CDR3 is CASSNGLSNQPQHF. CDR3 nucleotide sequence: TGTGCCAGCAGCAACGGACTCAGCAATCAGCCCCAGCATTTT.

This clone has only one observation. Other nucleotide sequences from this sample produce the same CDR3. DNA of the CDR3: TGCAGCGCCCGACAGAGAAACACTGAAGCTTTCTTT. Its translation: CSARQRNTEAFF. J is TRBJ1-1 and V is TRBV29-1; D might be TRBD1 (5 bases). CDR1 and CDR2 from the germline V gene are SQVTM and ANQGSEA. This CDR3 is built from 12 residues. V was clipped by 7 bases and J by 2 bases, with 11 bases between them.

This chain links TRBV7-2 with TRBJ2-5; 7 nucleotides match TRBD2. Trimming took 3 bases from V and 5 from J; bases not matched to a gene: 6. CDR1 is SGHTA and CDR2 is FQGNSA in the germline V gene. CDR3 length equals 14 residues. This chain's CDR3 is CASSFYWRGETQYF. The CDR3 DNA reads as TGTGCCAGCAGCTTTTACTGGCGGGGGGAGACCCAGTACTTC. Drawing the rest from reference TRBV7-2 and TRBJ2-5, the complete variable domain is GAGVSQSPSNKVTEKGKDVELRCDPISGHTALYWYRQSLGQGLEFLIYFQGNSAPDKSGLPSDRFSAERTGGSVSTLTIQRTQQEDSAVYLCASSFYWRGETQYFGPGTRLLVL.

This clone was detected only once. V usage is TRBV10-3 and J usage is TRBJ2-3; TRBD2 agrees at 8 bases. With V trimmed by 9 bases and J by 2 bases, 1 base remained unmatched. CDR3 length: 12 residues. CDR1 and CDR2 from the germline V gene are ENHRY and SYGVKD. CDR3 DNA sequence: TGTGCCATAGCGGGGGACACAGATACGCAGTATTTT. Protein product: CAIAGDTDTQYF.

A single count supports this clone. This rearrangement joins TRBV30 to TRBJ2-1; D unclear. CDR3 size: 12 residues. Germline V CDR1 and CDR2: GTSNPN, SVGIG (reference sequence). V lost 1 base and J 4 bases, leaving 5 bases between the germline ends. DNA for the CDR3: TGTGCCTGGAGTGACCAGTACAATGAGCAGTTCTTC. Translated, it gives CAWSDQYNEQFF. Full variable domain (rest looked up from reference TRBV30 and TRBJ2-1): SQTIHQWPATLVQPVGSPLSLECTVEGTSNPNLYWYRQAAGRGLQLLFYSVGIGQISSEVPQNLSASRPQDRQFILSSKKLLLSDSGFYLCAWSDQYNEQFFGPGTRLTVL.

V usage is TRBV9 and J usage is TRBJ2-1; TRBD2 agrees at 15 bases. Trimming cost V 0 bases and J 7 bases; bases outside gene matches: 11. This CDR3 spans 19 amino acids. CDR1 SGDLS and CDR2 YYNGEE come from the germline V gene. CDR3 bases: TGTGCCAGCAGCGTAGGAAGGACTAGCGGGGGGGCCGGGTGGAATGAGCAGTTCTTC. It translates to CASSVGRTSGGAGWNEQFF.

The chain recombines TRBV28 with TRBJ1-3; perhaps TRBD1 as D (5 bases). Trimming removed 8 bases from V and 2 bases from J, with 13 bases in between. Germline-derived CDR1 and CDR2 are MDHEN and SYDVKM. CDR3 length: 14 residues. The CDR3 nucleotides are TGTGCCAGCCTTAGCAGGGAGGCTGGAAACACCATATATTTT. It yields the protein CASLSREAGNTIYF. Drawing the rest from reference TRBV28 and TRBJ1-3, the complete variable domain is DVKVTQSSRYLVKRTGEKVFLECVQDMDHENMFWYRQDPGLGLRLIYFSYDVKMKEKGDIPEGYSVSREKKERFSLILESASTNQTSMYLCASLSREAGNTIYFGEGSWLTVV.

The J gene is TRBJ2-3, the V gene TRBV30; no clear D gene. Germline loops: CDR1 GTSNPN, CDR2 SVGIG (reference sequence). The ends were cut back, 0 bases at V and 6 bases at J, with 7 bases in the middle. This CDR3 has 12 residues. This CDR3 reads CAWSVWLDTQYF. The CDR3 coding sequence is TGTGCCTGGAGTGTATGGCTGGATACGCAGTATTTT.

The rearrangement joins TRBV13 to TRBJ1-4; unclear D gene. This CDR3 region has 14 residues. Between the trimmed V and J ends, which lost 4 bases and 12 bases, there was a span of 18 bases. Germline V gene sequence: CDR1 PRHDT, CDR2 FYEKMQ (reference sequence). DNA of the CDR3: TGTGCCAGCAGCTCTCGGAAGTCGGTCGCGGAACTGTTTTTT. Amino acid sequence: CASSSRKSVAELFF. The full variable domain, in which reference TRBV13 and TRBJ1-4 provide the parts outside the CDR3, is AAGVIQSPRHLIKEKRETATLKCYPIPRHDTVYWYQQGPGQDPQFLISFYEKMQSDKGSIPDRFSAQQFSDYHSELNMSSLELGDSALYFCASSSRKSVAELFFGSGTQLSVL.

The chain carries TRBV19 and TRBJ1-1; perhaps TRBD1 as D (5 bases). CDR3 length: 13 amino acids. With 10 bases removed from V and 5 bases from J, the gap between germline ends came to 17 bases. The germline V gene has CDR1 LNHDA and CDR2 SQIVND (reference sequence). The CDR3 region is CATDWGGGTEAFF. The CDR3 coding sequence is TGTGCCACCGACTGGGGGGGAGGTACTGAAGCTTTCTTT.

This sequence joins TRBV15 and TRBJ2-1; 9 bases align to TRBD1. This CDR3 spans 12 amino acids. Trimming took 1 base from V and 15 from J; bases not matched to a gene: 4. Germline loops: CDR1 LNHNV, CDR2 YYDKDF (reference sequence). CDR3 in DNA: TGTGCCACCAGCAGAGTCCGGGACAGGGTGTTCTTC. This gives the protein CATSRVRDRVFF.

V usage is TRBV7-2 and J usage is TRBJ1-1, with 7 bases fitting TRBD1. The CDR3 runs 15 residues. Germline CDR1 and CDR2: SGHTA and FQGNSA. With 4 bases clipped from V and 0 bases from J, the junction kept 5 bases outside the gene matches. Here the CDR3 DNA reads TGTGCCAGCAGCTCCCAGACAGGGCTGAACACTGAAGCTTTCTTT. It translates to CASSSQTGLNTEAFF.